This T cell receptor beta chain came from a study of blood T cell repertoires in COVID-19. Study at large: The cDNA or gDNA used as material had been derived from T cells, B-cell-depleted T cells, or PBMCs.

In the original workflow: Amplification from reference gene primers served as the basis for estimated nucleated cell counts. Profiled with immunoSEQ multiplex PCR; TCRdb holds only in-frame clones, not every one. V and J calls and clone size are copied from that table; D and trimming were computed from the DNA. The sample lists about 86,000 clones, approximately 80% seen once, with 30% to 35% in the top ten. Germline assignment: CDR1 SGHNT and CDR2 YENEEA. The CDR3 is 17 residues long. The germline V and J ends were trimmed by 5 bases and 6 bases, with 23 bases remaining between them. The chain couples TRBV11-3 to TRBJ2-4; possible D gene TRBD2, 7 bases. The receptor was derived from a woman of 80 years or more with active or convalescent COVID-19. The sample was peripheral blood. The CDR3 here is CASSPYGGGGWGNIQYF. The DNA for the CDR3 is TGTGCCAGCAGCCCCTACGGGGGAGGGGGATGGGGAAACATTCAGTACTTC.